A selection of T cell receptor beta chains follows, all from one sample in a study of Graves' ophthalmopathy and Graves' hyperthyroidism. TCRdb re-called the multiplex PCR reads through MiXCR, storing one row per CDR3 protein. The table lists over a million distinct CDR3 sequences, approximately 35% of them singletons. The sequencing sample was made of peripheral blood or thyroid tissue (not recorded which). The source of these receptors is an adult man with Graves' hyperthyroidism. CDR3s include the opening cysteine and the closing phenylalanine or tryptophan. D genes are given only for firm matches. Part of the rows lack a size; the others show once, few, many or a class for expanded clones.

J	V	size	D	CDR3	DNA
TRBJ1-4	TRBV20-1	many	NA	CRGGLQTNEKLFF	TGCAGAGGCGGGCTGCAAACTAATGAAAAACTGTTTTTT
TRBJ1-4	TRBV7-2	NA	NA	CATLTARELFF	TGTGCCACTCTGACAGCGAGAGAACTGTTTTTT
TRBJ1-1	TRBV28	few	TRBD1	CASLQGTIDTEAFF	TGTGCCAGCCTACAGGGGACGATCGACACTGAAGCTTTCTTT
TRBJ1-2	TRBV25-1	few	TRBD1	CASSSRQGSDGGYTF	TGTGCCAGCAGTTCGCGACAGGGATCGGATGGGGGCTACACCTTC
TRBJ1-2	TRBV6-6	NA	TRBD1	CAITSSDRGHGYTF	TGTGCCATCACAAGCTCCGACAGGGGACATGGCTACACCTTC
TRBJ1-3	TRBV12-3/TRBV12-4	many	NA	CASLGNTIYF	TGTGCCAGCCTCGGAAACACCATATATTTT
TRBJ2-7	TRBV7-2	many	NA	CASTRTAYSYEQYF	TGTGCCAGCACCAGGACAGCCTACTCCTACGAGCAGTACTTC
TRBJ2-7	TRBV6-2/TRBV6-3	NA	TRBD2	CASSYSWTSGDPYEQYF	TGTGCCAGCAGTTACTCTTGGACTAGCGGGGACCCCTACGAGCAGTACTTC
TRBJ2-7	TRBV29-1	NA	NA	CSYRAYEQYF	TGCAGCTACAGAGCCTACGAGCAGTACTTC
TRBJ2-7	TRBV13	few	NA	CASSSEEVGLATYEQYF	TGTGCCAGCAGCTCCGAGGAGGTGGGTTTGGCAACCTACGAGCAGTACTTC
TRBJ1-1	TRBV28	NA	NA	CASSPQGLATEAFF	TGTGCCAGCAGCCCACAGGGTTTAGCGACTGAAGCTTTCTTT
TRBJ1-4	TRBV19	many	NA	CASSTGQSHNEKLFF	TGTGCCAGTAGTACAGGACAGAGCCATAATGAAAAACTGTTTTTT
TRBJ2-2	TRBV7-2	many	NA	CASSLFGGELFF	TGTGCCAGCAGCTTATTCGGGGGGGAGCTGTTTTTT
TRBJ1-6	TRBV7-2	few	TRBD1	CAWSAGQHNSPLHF	TGTGCCTGGAGTGCGGGACAGCATAATTCACCCCTCCACTTT
TRBJ1-5	TRBV10-3	many	NA	CAISESILGEGGQPQHF	TGTGCCATCAGTGAGTCGATACTCGGAGAGGGGGGCCAGCCCCAGCATTTT
TRBJ1-1	TRBV4-3	NA	NA	CASSQEGGRVTEAFF	TGCGCCAGCAGCCAAGAAGGGGGGCGGGTCACTGAAGCTTTCTTT
TRBJ2-6	TRBV4-1	NA	TRBD1	CASSQGVQGESGANVLTF	TGCGCCAGCAGCCAAGGGGTACAGGGGGAGTCTGGGGCCAACGTCCTGACTTTC
TRBJ1-2	TRBV29-1	many	TRBD1	CSVVDRMYGYTF	TGCAGCGTGGTGGACAGGATGTATGGCTACACCTTC
TRBJ1-1	TRBV7-2	many	NA	CASSLSLQEAFF	TGTGCCAGCAGCTTATCTTTACAGGAAGCTTTCTTT
TRBJ1-1	TRBV7-8	NA	NA	CASSLVGYGAFF	TGTGCCAGCAGCTTAGTGGGTTACGGAGCTTTCTTT
TRBJ1-2	TRBV29-1	NA	NA	CSLRTGYGYTF	TGCAGCTTAAGGACGGGCTATGGCTACACCTTC
TRBJ2-7	TRBV20-1	few	NA	CSARDRLRATYEQYF	TGCAGTGCTAGAGACCGGTTGAGGGCCACCTACGAGCAGTACTTC
TRBJ1-1	TRBV10-1	NA	NA	CASSVGAQRNTEAFF	TGCGCCAGCAGTGTTGGGGCGCAGAGGAACACTGAAGCTTTCTTT
TRBJ1-1	TRBV11-2	NA	NA	CASSSLKQGMEAFF	TGTGCCAGCAGCTCCCTAAAACAGGGTATGGAAGCTTTCTTT
TRBJ1-5	TRBV27	many	NA	CASSLSYSNQPQHF	TGTGCCAGCAGCCTCAGTTATAGCAATCAGCCCCAGCATTTT
TRBJ2-5	TRBV7-9	few	TRBD2	CASSFSGGGQYQETQYF	TGTGCCAGCAGCTTTAGCGGGGGGGGCCAGTACCAAGAGACCCAGTACTTC
TRBJ2-7	TRBV5-1	many	NA	CASSSEGLTDYEQYF	TGCGCCAGCAGTAGCGAAGGGCTGACAGACTACGAGCAGTACTTC
TRBJ2-7	TRBV7-9	NA	NA	CASSPPLGRTPIHSYEQYF	TGTGCCAGCAGCCCCCCGTTGGGCAGGACGCCTATTCACTCCTACGAGCAGTACTTC
TRBJ1-1	TRBV20-1	few	TRBD1	CSATRGGGSTEAFF	TGCAGTGCCACCAGGGGGGGCGGGAGCACTGAAGCTTTCTTT
TRBJ1-5	TRBV4-1	many	NA	CASSQDPGEGQPQHF	TGCGCCAGCAGCCAAGACCCAGGGGAAGGGCAGCCCCAGCATTTT
TRBJ2-7	TRBV28	NA	NA	CASSPLTQGNYEQYF	TGTGCCAGCAGTCCACTTACGCAGGGGAACTACGAGCAGTACTTC
TRBJ1-1	TRBV20-1	many	NA	CSALSSRNTEAFF	TGCAGTGCTTTGAGTTCTAGGAACACTGAAGCTTTCTTT
TRBJ2-6	TRBV5-4	NA	NA	CAKSGGANVLTF	TGTGCCAAGAGCGGGGGGGCCAACGTCCTGACTTTC
TRBJ1-1	TRBV12-3/TRBV12-4	NA	NA	CASSLRGEDVMNTEAFF	TGTGCCAGCAGTTTAAGAGGGGAAGATGTAATGAACACTGAAGCTTTCTTT
TRBJ2-2	TRBV5-6	NA	NA	CASSVQLTGELFF	TGTGCCAGCAGCGTACAGCTGACGGGGGAGCTGTTTTTT
TRBJ1-1	TRBV29-1	many	NA	CSAQGYTEAFF	TGCAGCGCTCAGGGGTACACTGAAGCTTTCTTT
TRBJ1-6	TRBV5-1	once	NA	CASPRISHSPLHF	TGCGCCAGTCCCCGGATCTCACATTCACCCCTCCACTTT
TRBJ1-6	TRBV29-1	NA	NA	CSAAATDNSPLHF	TGCAGCGCCGCTGCGACTGATAATTCACCCCTCCACTTT
TRBJ2-7	TRBV5-5	few	NA	CASSSLRDMSSYEQYF	TGTGCCAGCAGCTCACTCCGGGACATGAGCTCCTACGAGCAGTACTTC
TRBJ2-7	TRBV7-8	NA	TRBD2	CASSYISGKAYEQYF	TGTGCCAGCAGCTACATTAGCGGGAAGGCCTACGAGCAGTACTTC
TRBJ2-1	TRBV12-3/TRBV12-4	NA	TRBD2	CASRAGDIVEQFF	TGTGCCAGTAGAGCGGGAGACATAGTTGAGCAGTTCTTC
TRBJ1-1	TRBV19	NA	TRBD1	CATHGTGGLTEAFF	TGTGCCACCCACGGGACAGGGGGCCTCACTGAAGCTTTCTTT
TRBJ1-1	TRBV7-9	many	NA	CASSKVGSYTEAFF	TGTGCCAGCAGCAAGGTCGGCAGTTACACTGAAGCTTTCTTT
TRBJ2-7	TRBV7-2	NA	NA	CASRVEYEQYF	TGTGCCAGCAGGGTGGAATACGAGCAGTACTTC
TRBJ2-3	TRBV11-2	many	TRBD2	CASSGRGSTDTQYF	TGTGCCAGCAGCGGGCGGGGGAGCACAGATACGCAGTATTTT
TRBJ2-5	TRBV6-1	NA	TRBD1	CASWYRGPQETQYF	TGTGCCAGCTGGTACAGGGGGCCTCAAGAGACCCAGTACTTC
TRBJ2-7	TRBV29-1	many	TRBD1	CSVADSGGSYEQYF	TGCAGCGTTGCAGACTCAGGGGGCTCCTACGAGCAGTACTTC
TRBJ2-2	TRBV7-9	NA	TRBD1	CASSNNRDSLYTGELFF	TGTGCCAGCAGCAACAACCGGGACAGTCTTTACACCGGGGAGCTGTTTTTT
TRBJ1-3	TRBV9	many	TRBD1	CASSWDSVLSGNTIYF	TGTGCCAGCAGCTGGGACAGTGTCCTCTCTGGAAACACCATATATTTT
TRBJ2-7	TRBV10-3	once	NA	CAISPPDNYEQYF	TGTGCCATCAGCCCCCCGGACAACTACGAGCAGTACTTC
TRBJ2-5	TRBV20-1	few	TRBD1	CSAGDATGRRLETQYF	TGCAGTGCTGGAGACGCGACAGGGCGAAGGTTAGAGACCCAGTACTTC
TRBJ1-2	TRBV4-2	many	NA	CASSQERGGYGYTF	TGTGCCAGCAGCCAAGAGAGGGGTGGCTATGGCTACACCTTC
TRBJ2-2	TRBV5-1	many	NA	CASKSGQANTGELFF	TGCGCCAGCAAGAGCGGGCAGGCTAACACCGGGGAGCTGTTTTTT
TRBJ2-7	TRBV15	many	TRBD1	CATSRAPGQGGYEQYF	TGTGCCACCAGCAGAGCCCCCGGACAGGGCGGGTACGAGCAGTACTTC
TRBJ2-6	TRBV19	many	NA	CASSRGGANVLTF	TGTGCCAGTAGTCGCGGCGGGGCCAACGTCCTGACTTTC